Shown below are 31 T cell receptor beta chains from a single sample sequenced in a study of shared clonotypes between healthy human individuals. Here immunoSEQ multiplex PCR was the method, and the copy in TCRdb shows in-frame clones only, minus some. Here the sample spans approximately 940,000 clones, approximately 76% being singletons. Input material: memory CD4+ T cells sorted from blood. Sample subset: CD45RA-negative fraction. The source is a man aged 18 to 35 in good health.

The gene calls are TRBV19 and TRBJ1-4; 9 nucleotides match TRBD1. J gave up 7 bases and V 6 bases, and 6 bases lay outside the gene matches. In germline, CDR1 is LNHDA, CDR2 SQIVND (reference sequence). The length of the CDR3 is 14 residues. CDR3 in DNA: TGTGCCAGTAGCCGCGGACAGGGGTCTGAAAAACTGTTTTTT. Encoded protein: CASSRGQGSEKLFF. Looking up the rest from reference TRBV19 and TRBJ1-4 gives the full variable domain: DGGITQSPKYLFRKEGQNVTLSCEQNLNHDAMYWYRQDPGQGLRLIYYSQIVNDFQKGDIAEGYSVSREKKESFPLTVTSAQKNPTAFYLCASSRGQGSEKLFFGSGTQLSVL.

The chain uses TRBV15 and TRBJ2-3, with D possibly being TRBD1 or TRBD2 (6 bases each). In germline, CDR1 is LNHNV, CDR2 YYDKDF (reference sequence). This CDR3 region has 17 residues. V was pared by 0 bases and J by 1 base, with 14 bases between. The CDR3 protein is CATSREGGGTGTDTQYF. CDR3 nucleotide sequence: TGTGCCACCAGCAGAGAAGGGGGAGGCACGGGCACAGATACGCAGTATTTT.

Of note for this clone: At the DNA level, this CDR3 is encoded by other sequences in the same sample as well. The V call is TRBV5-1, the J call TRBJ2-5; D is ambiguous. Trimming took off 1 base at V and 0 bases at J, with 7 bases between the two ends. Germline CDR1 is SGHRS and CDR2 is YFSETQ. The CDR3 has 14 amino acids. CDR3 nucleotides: TGCGCCAGCAGCTTGCGGACGGACCAAGAGACCCAGTACTTC. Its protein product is CASSLRTDQETQYF. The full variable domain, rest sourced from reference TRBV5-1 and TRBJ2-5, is KAGVTQTPRYLIKTRGQQVTLSCSPISGHRSVSWYQQTPGQGLQFLFEYFSETQRNKGNFPGRFSGRQFSNSRSEMNVSTLELGDSALYLCASSLRTDQETQYFGPGTRLLVL.

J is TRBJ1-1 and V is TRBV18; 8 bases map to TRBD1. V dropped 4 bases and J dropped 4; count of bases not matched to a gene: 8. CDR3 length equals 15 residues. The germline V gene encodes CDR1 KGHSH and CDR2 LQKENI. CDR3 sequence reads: CASSRNTGGSTEAFF. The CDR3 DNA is TGTGCCAGCTCACGAAACACAGGGGGAAGCACTGAAGCTTTCTTT.

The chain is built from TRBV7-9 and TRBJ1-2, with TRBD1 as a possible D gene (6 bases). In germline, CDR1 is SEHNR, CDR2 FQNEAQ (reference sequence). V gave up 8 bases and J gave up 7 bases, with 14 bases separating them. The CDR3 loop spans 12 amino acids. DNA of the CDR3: TGTGCCAGCCAGCGGACAGAGTTTGGCTACACCTTC. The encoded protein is CASQRTEFGYTF.

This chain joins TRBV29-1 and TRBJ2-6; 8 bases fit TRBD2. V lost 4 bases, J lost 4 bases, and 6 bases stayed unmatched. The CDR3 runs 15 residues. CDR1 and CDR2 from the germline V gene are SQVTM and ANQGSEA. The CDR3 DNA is TGCAGCGTTGTCGGGGGGGCGCCCGGGGCCAACGTCCTGACTTTC. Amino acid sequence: CSVVGGAPGANVLTF.

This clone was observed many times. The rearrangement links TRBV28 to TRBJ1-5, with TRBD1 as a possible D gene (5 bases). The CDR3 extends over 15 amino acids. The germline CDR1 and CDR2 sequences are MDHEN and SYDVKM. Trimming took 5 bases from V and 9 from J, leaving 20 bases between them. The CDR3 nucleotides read TGTGCCAGCAGTGGTCCGGGACGTGGAATTGGGCCCCAGCATTTT. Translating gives CASSGPGRGIGPQHF.

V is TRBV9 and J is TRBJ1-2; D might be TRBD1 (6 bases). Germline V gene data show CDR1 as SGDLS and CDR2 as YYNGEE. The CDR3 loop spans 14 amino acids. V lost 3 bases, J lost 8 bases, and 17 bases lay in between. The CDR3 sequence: CASSALPTGTGYTF. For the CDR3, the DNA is TGTGCCAGCAGCGCCCTCCCGACAGGAACAGGCTACACCTTC.

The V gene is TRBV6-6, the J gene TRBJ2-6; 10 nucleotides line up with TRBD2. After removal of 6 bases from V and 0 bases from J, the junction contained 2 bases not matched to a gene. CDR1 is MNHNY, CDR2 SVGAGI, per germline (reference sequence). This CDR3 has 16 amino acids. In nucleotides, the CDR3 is TGTGCCAGCAGCGCTAGCGGGAGCTCTGGGGCCAACGTCCTGACTTTC. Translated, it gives CASSASGSSGANVLTF.

CDR3 residues: CASSPDPGQGWDTQYF. CDR3 bases: TGTGCCAGCAGCCCCGACCCGGGACAGGGGTGGGATACGCAGTATTTT. V gene TRBV7-9 combines with J gene TRBJ2-3, with 10 bases that match TRBD1. The germline gives CDR1 SEHNR, CDR2 FQNEAQ (reference sequence). The CDR3 extends over 16 amino acids. With V trimmed by 5 bases and J by 6 bases, 11 bases remained unmatched. The full variable domain, in which reference TRBV7-9 and TRBJ2-3 provide the parts outside the CDR3, is DTGVSQNPRHKITKRGQNVTFRCDPISEHNRLYWYRQTLGQGPEFLTYFQNEAQLEKSRLLSDRFSAERPKGSFSTLEIQRTEQGDSAMYLCASSPDPGQGWDTQYFGPGTRLTVL.

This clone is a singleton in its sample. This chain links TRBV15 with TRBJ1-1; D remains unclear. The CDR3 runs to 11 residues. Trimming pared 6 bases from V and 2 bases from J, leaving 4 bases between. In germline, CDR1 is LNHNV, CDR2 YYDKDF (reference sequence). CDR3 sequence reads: CATRGNTEAFF. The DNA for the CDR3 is TGTGCCACCAGGGGTAACACTGAAGCTTTCTTT.

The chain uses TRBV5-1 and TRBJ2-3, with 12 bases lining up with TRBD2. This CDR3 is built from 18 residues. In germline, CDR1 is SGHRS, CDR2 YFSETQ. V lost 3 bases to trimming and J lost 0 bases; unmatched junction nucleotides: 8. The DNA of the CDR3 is TGCGCCAGCAGCTCAGGACTAGCGGGGACACTTAGCACAGATACGCAGTATTTT. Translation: CASSSGLAGTLSTDTQYF.

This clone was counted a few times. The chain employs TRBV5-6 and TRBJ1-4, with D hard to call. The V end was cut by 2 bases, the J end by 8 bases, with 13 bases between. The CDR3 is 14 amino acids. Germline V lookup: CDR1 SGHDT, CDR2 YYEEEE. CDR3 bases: TGTGCCAGCAGCTTTCCAGGTCTGAGCGAAAAACTGTTTTTT. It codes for CASSFPGLSEKLFF.

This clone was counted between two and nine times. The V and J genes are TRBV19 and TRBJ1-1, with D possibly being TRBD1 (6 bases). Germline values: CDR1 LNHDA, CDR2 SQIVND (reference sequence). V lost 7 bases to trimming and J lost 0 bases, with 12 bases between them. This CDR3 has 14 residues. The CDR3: CASIPDSMNTEAFF. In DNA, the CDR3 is TGTGCCAGTATCCCGGACAGCATGAACACTGAAGCTTTCTTT.

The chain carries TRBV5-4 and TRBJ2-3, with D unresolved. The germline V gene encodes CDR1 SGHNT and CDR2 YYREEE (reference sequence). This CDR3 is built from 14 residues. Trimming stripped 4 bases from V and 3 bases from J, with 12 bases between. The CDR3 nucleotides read TGTGCCAGCAGCAGGACGAAAGGAACAGATACGCAGTATTTT. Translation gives CASSRTKGTDTQYF.

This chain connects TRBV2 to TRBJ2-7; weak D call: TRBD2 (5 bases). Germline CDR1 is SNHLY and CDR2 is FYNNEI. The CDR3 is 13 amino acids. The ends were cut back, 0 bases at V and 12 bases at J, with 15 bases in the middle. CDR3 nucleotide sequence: TGTGCCAGCAGTGAAGCGCTCGGGGAGAGGGTGTACTTC. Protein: CASSEALGERVYF.

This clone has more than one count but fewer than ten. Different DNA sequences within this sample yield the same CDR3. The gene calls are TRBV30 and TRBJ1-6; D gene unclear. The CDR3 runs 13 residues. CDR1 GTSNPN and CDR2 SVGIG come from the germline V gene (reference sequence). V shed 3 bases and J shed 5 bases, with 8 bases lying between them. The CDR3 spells CAWRSGNNSPLHF. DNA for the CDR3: TGTGCCTGGAGGTCCGGGAATAATTCACCCCTCCACTTT.

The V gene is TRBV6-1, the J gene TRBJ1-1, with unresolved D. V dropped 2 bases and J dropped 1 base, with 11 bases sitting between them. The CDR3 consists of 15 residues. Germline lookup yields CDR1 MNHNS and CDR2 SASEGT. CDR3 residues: CASSEQVDRNTEAFF. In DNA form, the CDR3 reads TGTGCCAGCAGTGAACAAGTGGATCGGAACACTGAAGCTTTCTTT.

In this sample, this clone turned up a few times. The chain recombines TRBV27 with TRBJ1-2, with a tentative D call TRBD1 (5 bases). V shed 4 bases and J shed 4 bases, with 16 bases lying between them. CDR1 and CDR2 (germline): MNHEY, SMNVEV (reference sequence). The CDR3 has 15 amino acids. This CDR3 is CASSSRMGRFYGYTF. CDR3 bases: TGTGCCAGCAGTTCCCGGATGGGACGGTTCTATGGCTACACCTTC.

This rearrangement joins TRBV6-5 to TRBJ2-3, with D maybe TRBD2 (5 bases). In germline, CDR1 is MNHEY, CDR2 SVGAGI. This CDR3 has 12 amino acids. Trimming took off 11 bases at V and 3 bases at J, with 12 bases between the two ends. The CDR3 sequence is CASRAVTDTQYF. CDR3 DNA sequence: TGTGCCTCGAGGGCGGTAACAGATACGCAGTATTTT.

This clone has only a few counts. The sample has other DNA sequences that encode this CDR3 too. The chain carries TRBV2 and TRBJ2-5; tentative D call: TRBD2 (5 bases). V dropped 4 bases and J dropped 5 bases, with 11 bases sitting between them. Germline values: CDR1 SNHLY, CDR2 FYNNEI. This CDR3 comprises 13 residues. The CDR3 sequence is CASSVGRRETQYF. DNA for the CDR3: TGTGCCAGCAGTGTTGGGAGACGGGAGACCCAGTACTTC.

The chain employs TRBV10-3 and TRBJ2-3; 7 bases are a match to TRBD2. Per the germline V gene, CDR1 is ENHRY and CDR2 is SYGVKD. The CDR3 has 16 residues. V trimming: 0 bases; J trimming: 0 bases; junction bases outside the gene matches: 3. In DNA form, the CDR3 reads TGTGCCATCAGTGAGTCGGGCGGGAGTAGCACAGATACGCAGTATTTT. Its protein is CAISESGGSSTDTQYF.

CDR3 sequence reads: CASSEWGGNNSPLHF. The CDR3 region has the DNA TGTGCCAGCAGTGAATGGGGAGGGAATAATTCACCCCTCCACTTT. The V and J genes are TRBV25-1 and TRBJ1-6; D call uncertain. Trimming stripped 1 base from V and 5 bases from J, with 9 bases between. Per the germline V gene, CDR1 is MGHDK and CDR2 is SYGVNS. The CDR3 totals 15 residues.

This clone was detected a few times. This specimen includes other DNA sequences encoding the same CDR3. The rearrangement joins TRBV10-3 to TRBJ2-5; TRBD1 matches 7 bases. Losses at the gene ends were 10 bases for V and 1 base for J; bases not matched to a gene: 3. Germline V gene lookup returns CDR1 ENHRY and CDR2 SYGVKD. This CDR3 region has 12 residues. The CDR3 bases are TGTGCCACTAGACAGGGCCAAGAGACCCAGTACTTC. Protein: CATRQGQETQYF.

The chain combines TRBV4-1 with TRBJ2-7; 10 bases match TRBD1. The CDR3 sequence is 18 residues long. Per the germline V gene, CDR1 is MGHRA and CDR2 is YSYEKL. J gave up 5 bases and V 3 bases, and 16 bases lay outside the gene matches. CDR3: CASSQARDRGSSMHEQYF. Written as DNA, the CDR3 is TGCGCCAGCAGCCAGGCCCGGGACAGGGGCAGTTCCATGCACGAGCAGTACTTC.

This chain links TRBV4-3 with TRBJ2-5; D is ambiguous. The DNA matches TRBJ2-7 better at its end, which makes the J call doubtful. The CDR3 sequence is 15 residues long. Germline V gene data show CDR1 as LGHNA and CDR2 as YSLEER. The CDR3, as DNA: TGCGCCAGCAGCCTCGATAGGGCGTCTCTCTACGAGCAGTACTTC. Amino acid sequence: CASSLDRASLYEQYF.

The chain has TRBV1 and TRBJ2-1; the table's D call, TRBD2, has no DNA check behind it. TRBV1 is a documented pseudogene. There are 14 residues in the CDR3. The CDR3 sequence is CTNSQGLLDNEQFF. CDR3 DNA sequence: TGCACCAACTCCCAGGGACTACTAGACAATGAGCAGTTCTTC.

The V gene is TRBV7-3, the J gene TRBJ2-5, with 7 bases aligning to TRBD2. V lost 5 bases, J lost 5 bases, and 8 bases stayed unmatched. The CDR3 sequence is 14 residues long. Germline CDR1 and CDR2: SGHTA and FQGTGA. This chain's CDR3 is CASSPQGLSETQYF. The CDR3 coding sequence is TGTGCCAGCAGCCCTCAGGGACTATCGGAGACCCAGTACTTC.

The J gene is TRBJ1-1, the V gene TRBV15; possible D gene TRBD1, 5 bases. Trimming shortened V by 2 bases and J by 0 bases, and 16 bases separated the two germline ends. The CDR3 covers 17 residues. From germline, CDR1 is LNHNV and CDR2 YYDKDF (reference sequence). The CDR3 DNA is TGTGCCACCAGCAGAACCACGTTAGGGGTAATGAACACTGAAGCTTTCTTT. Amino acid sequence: CATSRTTLGVMNTEAFF.

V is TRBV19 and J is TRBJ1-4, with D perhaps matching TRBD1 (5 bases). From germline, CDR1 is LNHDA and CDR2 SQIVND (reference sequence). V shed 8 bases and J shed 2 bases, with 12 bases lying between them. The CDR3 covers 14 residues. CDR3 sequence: CASSVEGTNEKLFF. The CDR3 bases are TGTGCCAGTTCGGTTGAGGGGACTAATGAAAAACTGTTTTTT. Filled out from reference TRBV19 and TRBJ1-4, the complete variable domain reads DGGITQSPKYLFRKEGQNVTLSCEQNLNHDAMYWYRQDPGQGLRLIYYSQIVNDFQKGDIAEGYSVSREKKESFPLTVTSAQKNPTAFYLCASSVEGTNEKLFFGSGTQLSVL.

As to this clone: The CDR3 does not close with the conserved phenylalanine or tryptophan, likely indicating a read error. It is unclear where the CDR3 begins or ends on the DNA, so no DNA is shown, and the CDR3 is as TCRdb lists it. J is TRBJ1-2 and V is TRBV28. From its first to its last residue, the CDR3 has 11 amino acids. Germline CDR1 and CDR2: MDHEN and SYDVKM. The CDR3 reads CASSGFGGKGY.